This T cell receptor (beta chain) emerged from a study of blood T cell repertoires in COVID-19. TCRdb's copy holds only in-frame clones and misses some; the assay was immunoSEQ multiplex PCR. The repertoire consists of 90,000 to 110,000 clones, with roughly 80% occurring once and the leading ten covering just over 15%. With 5 bases clipped from V and 6 bases from J, the junction kept 3 bases outside the gene matches. The CDR3 is 14 amino acids. CDR1 SNHLY and CDR2 FYNNEI come from the germline V gene. The clonotype comes from an elderly woman with acute or convalescent COVID-19. V is TRBV2 and J is TRBJ2-3, with TRBD2 matching 12 bases. Sequenced material: peripheral blood. The chain's CDR3 is CASSRLAGEDTQYF. CDR3 bases: TGTGCCAGCAGTCGACTAGCGGGAGAGGATACGCAGTATTTT.